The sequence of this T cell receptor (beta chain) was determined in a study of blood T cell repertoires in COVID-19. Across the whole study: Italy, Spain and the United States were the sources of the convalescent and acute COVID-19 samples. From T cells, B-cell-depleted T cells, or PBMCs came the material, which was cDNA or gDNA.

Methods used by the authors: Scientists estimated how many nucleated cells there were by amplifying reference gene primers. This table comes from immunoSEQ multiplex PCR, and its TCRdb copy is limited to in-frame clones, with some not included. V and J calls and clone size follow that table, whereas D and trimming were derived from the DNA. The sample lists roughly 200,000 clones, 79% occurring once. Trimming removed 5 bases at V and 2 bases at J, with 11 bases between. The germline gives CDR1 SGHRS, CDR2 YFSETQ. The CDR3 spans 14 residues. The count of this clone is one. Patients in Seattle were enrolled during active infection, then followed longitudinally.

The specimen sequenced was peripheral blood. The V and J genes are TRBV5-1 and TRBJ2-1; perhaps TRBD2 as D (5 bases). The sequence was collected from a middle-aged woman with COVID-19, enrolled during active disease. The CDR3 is CASRVGGPYNEQFF. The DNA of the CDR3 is TGCGCCAGCAGAGTGGGCGGGCCCTACAATGAGCAGTTCTTC. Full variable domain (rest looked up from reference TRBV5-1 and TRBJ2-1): KAGVTQTPRYLIKTRGQQVTLSCSPISGHRSVSWYQQTPGQGLQFLFEYFSETQRNKGNFPGRFSGRQFSNSRSEMNVSTLELGDSALYLCASRVGGPYNEQFFGPGTRLTVL.